This note documents a single T cell receptor beta chain sequence. Other nucleotide sequences from this sample produce the same CDR3. In every patient, relapse followed autologous stem cell transplantation, while exposure to brentuximab vedotin differed. When best responses were assessed, they were complete response, partial response or progressive disease. Repertoires were generated with immunoSEQ multiplex PCR, while TCRdb's copy carries only in-frame clones and drops some. The sample lists 25,000 to 35,000 clones, under 70% seen once, with roughly 15% in the top ten. Per the germline V gene, CDR1 is WSHSY and CDR2 is SAAADI. CDR3 length equals 15 residues. The V gene end was trimmed by 3 bases and the J gene end by 5 bases; junction bases not matched to a gene: 7. This sample is part of a study of PD-1 blockade in classical Hodgkin lymphoma.

The sequence came from a human donor with classical Hodgkin lymphoma. The material was peripheral blood mononuclear cells (PBMCs), obtained before the second cycle of nivolumab. V and J are TRBV10-2 and TRBJ2-5, with 9 bases identical to TRBD2. This CDR3 is CASSEWRGGRETQYF. The CDR3 DNA is TGCGCCAGCAGTGAATGGCGGGGGGGCCGTGAGACCCAGTACTTC.